The text below deals with one T cell receptor (beta chain). Authors' processing steps: Reference gene primers were amplified, and this amplification served to estimate nucleated cell counts. Measured with immunoSEQ multiplex PCR; TCRdb has only the in-frame clones, and not every one. V and J calls and clone size come straight from that table; D and trimming were deduced from the DNA. Among about 240,000 clones listed, roughly four fifths were seen once. These data belong to a study of blood T cell repertoires in COVID-19. This CDR3 has 13 residues. Germline V gene sequence: CDR1 SGHVS, CDR2 FQNEAQ. V was clipped by 1 base and J by 11 bases, with 11 bases between them.

The source is a woman in her seventies with acute or convalescent COVID-19. Sequences were obtained from peripheral blood. The J gene is TRBJ1-4, the V gene TRBV7-8, with D possibly matching TRBD1 (6 bases). This chain's CDR3 is CASSLDRVEKLFF. The CDR3 DNA sequence: TGTGCCAGCAGCTTAGACAGGGTGGAGAAACTGTTTTTT.